This T cell receptor beta chain was sequenced in a study of T cells after yellow fever vaccination. Study summary: Low-cell-number fractions underwent preparation using SMART-Seq v4 Ultra Low Input. Study outcomes and limitations: Sorted repertoires could include abundant contaminating clonotypes from bulk cells. Clonotypes shared by both compartments, CD4 and CD8, made up a small share.

Researchers made TCR cDNA using 5'RACE template switching, and this step added a universal primer site and UMIs. Each CDR3 protein is one row after TCRdb ran MiXCR on the 5' RACE reads. The repertoire consists of a few hundred thousand distinct CDR3 sequences, with under 5% occurring once and the leading ten covering approximately 25%. This clonotype appeared many times. The antigen is undetermined. The sequencing used PBMCs, collected 5 days after the yellow fever booster vaccination. The receptor comes from a man aged 18 to 29 who received the YFV17D yellow fever vaccine.

The CDR3 bases are TGTGCCAGTAGTGAGGGGCAGGGGGCCACAGATACGCAGTATTTT. It is translated as CASSEGQGATDTQYF. V and J are TRBV19 and TRBJ2-3; 8 bases line up with TRBD1. CDR1 is LNHDA, CDR2 SQIVND, per germline (reference sequence). The junction had 6 bases not matched to a gene; V was cut back by 5 bases and J by 2 bases. The CDR3 covers 15 residues.